The next 32 T cell receptor beta chains were all read from a single sample in a study of T cells in Graves' hyperthyroidism and ophthalmopathy. What was amplified from RNA transcripts were TCR beta CDR3 regions. When the TCR CDR3 underwent first-round RT-PCR, the HTBI primer set was used. Each CDR3 protein is one row after TCRdb ran MiXCR on the multiplex PCR reads. The sample includes approximately 350,000 distinct CDR3 sequences, 13% to 15% of them seen just once. Sequencing was performed on blood. These receptors came from an older woman with Graves' ophthalmopathy.

The chain is built from TRBV20-1 and TRBJ1-5; D is possibly TRBD1 (6 bases). This CDR3 has 11 residues. V gave up 3 bases and J gave up 7 bases, with 7 bases separating them. The germline V gene has CDR1 DFQATT and CDR2 SNEGSKA (reference sequence). The CDR3 DNA follows: TGCAGTGCTAGTGGACAGCAGCCCCAGCATTTT. This codes for CSASGQQPQHF.

This clonotype was found once. One junction end does not reproduce the germline sequence, and a read error may be involved. The chain recombines TRBV7-9 with TRBJ2-2; the match to TRBD1 covers 9 bases. Germline V lookup: CDR1 SEHNR, CDR2 FQNEAQ (reference sequence). The CDR3 has 15 residues. The CDR3: CASSLAGQGTGELFF. The DNA for the CDR3 is TGCGCCAGCAGCTTGGCGGGACAGGGCACCGGGGAGCTGTTTTTT.

This clonotype occurred many times. This chain joins TRBV9 and TRBJ2-1; D may be TRBD2 (5 bases). Germline CDR1 SGDLS, CDR2 YYNGEE. CDR3 length: 17 amino acids. Trimming removed 0 bases at V and 0 bases at J, with 13 bases between. The CDR3 bases are TGTGCCAGCAGCGTAGCCGGGGTGGGGAGCTCCTACAATGAGCAGTTCTTC. Amino acid sequence: CASSVAGVGSSYNEQFF.

Ten or more counts support this clonotype. The V gene is TRBV7-9, the J gene TRBJ2-7; TRBD1 matches 7 bases. Looked up from germline, CDR1 is SEHNR and CDR2 is FQNEAQ (reference sequence). J lost 6 bases, V lost 5 bases, and 10 bases had no gene match. CDR3 length equals 14 residues. As DNA, the CDR3 is TGTGCCAGCAGCCGAATGGACAGGCCGGGCGAGCAGTACTTC. This gives the protein CASSRMDRPGEQYF.

This clonotype was seen repeatedly, ten times or more. The rearrangement links TRBV7-9 to TRBJ2-3, with D perhaps being TRBD1 or TRBD2 (6 bases each). Between the trimmed V and J ends, which lost 5 bases and 7 bases, there was a span of 22 bases. CDR1 is SEHNR and CDR2 is FQNEAQ in the germline V gene (reference sequence). CDR3 length equals 16 residues. CDR3 region: CASSKEGVDGTNTQYF. The CDR3 DNA reads TGTGCCAGCAGCAAGGAGGGGGTCGACGGGACGAATACGCAGTATTTT.

This clonotype was picked up a small number of times. This rearrangement joins TRBV20-1 to TRBJ2-4; D ambiguous. V lost 0 bases, J lost 6 bases, and 9 bases lay in between. CDR1 is DFQATT, CDR2 SNEGSKA, per germline (reference sequence). This CDR3 region has 13 residues. The CDR3: CSARERTSNIQYF. Here the CDR3 DNA reads TGCAGTGCTAGAGAACGGACGTCAAACATTCAGTACTTC.

In this sample, this clonotype turned up many times. CDR3 amino acids: CASSLGWQRGTGELFF. CDR3 sequence (DNA): TGTGCCAGCAGCTTAGGGTGGCAGCGGGGCACCGGGGAGCTGTTTTTT. The gene calls are TRBV11-2 and TRBJ2-2; 7 nucleotides line up with TRBD2. Looked up from germline, CDR1 is SGHAT and CDR2 is FQNNGV. V trimming: 1 base; J trimming: 4 bases; junction bases outside the gene matches: 6. This CDR3 spans 16 amino acids.

This clonotype was detected ten times or more. Here the CDR3 DNA reads TGTGCCAGCAGGGGGACTAGCGTAGATACGCAGTATTTT. Protein sequence: CASRGTSVDTQYF. The rearrangement uses TRBV2 and TRBJ2-3; 10 bases align to TRBD2. Germline loops: CDR1 SNHLY, CDR2 FYNNEI. V was pared by 6 bases and J by 5 bases, with 2 bases of the junction left unmatched. This CDR3 comprises 13 residues.

This clonotype showed up many times. This sequence joins TRBV4-1 and TRBJ1-4; D possibly corresponds to TRBD1 (6 bases). The CDR3 contains 13 residues. Looked up from germline, CDR1 is MGHRA and CDR2 is YSYEKL. V was pared by 4 bases and J by 4 bases, with 7 bases between. CDR3 in amino acids: CASSRGLNEKLFF. The CDR3 region has the DNA TGCGCCAGCAGCCGGGGGCTTAATGAAAAACTGTTTTTT.

This clonotype was seen at least ten times. The rearrangement uses TRBV30 and TRBJ2-1; D gene uncertain. V lost 1 base to trimming and J lost 8 bases, with 12 bases between them. In germline, CDR1 is GTSNPN, CDR2 SVGIG (reference sequence). The CDR3 consists of 13 residues. The CDR3 here is CAWSGLGGYEQFF. CDR3 nucleotides: TGTGCCTGGAGTGGGTTGGGTGGTTATGAGCAGTTCTTC.

This rearrangement joins TRBV5-4 to TRBJ2-1, with no clear D. The CDR3 loop spans 12 amino acids. Germline-derived CDR1 and CDR2 are SGHNT and YYREEE (reference sequence). Deletions cut 4 bases from V and 5 bases from J, with 7 bases between. CDR3 loop: CASSRIDNEQFF. CDR3 DNA: TGTGCCAGCAGCAGAATAGACAATGAGCAGTTCTTC.

This clonotype was seen a few times. The chain couples TRBV15 to TRBJ1-5; no clear D gene. This CDR3 is 14 amino acids long. V lost 5 bases to trimming and J lost 3 bases, with 11 bases between them. Per the germline V gene, CDR1 is LNHNV and CDR2 is YYDKDF (reference sequence). The CDR3 sequence is CATSPYSLNQPQHF. CDR3 sequence (DNA): TGTGCCACCAGCCCGTACTCTCTCAATCAGCCCCAGCATTTT.

The rearrangement joins TRBV4-2 to TRBJ2-3; the match to TRBD2 covers 11 bases. The CDR3 totals 15 residues. V shed 2 bases and J 6 bases; nucleotides not matched to a gene: 4. Germline assignment: CDR1 LGHNA and CDR2 YNFKEQ. The CDR3 region is CASSQTSGSGDTQYF. The CDR3 coding sequence is TGTGCCAGCAGCCAAACTAGCGGGAGCGGGGATACGCAGTATTTT.

This clonotype occurred a few times. V gene TRBV19 combines with J gene TRBJ2-2; D might be TRBD2 (6 bases). The CDR3 loop spans 17 amino acids. Trimming took 3 bases from V and 6 from J, leaving 20 bases between them. Germline loops: CDR1 LNHDA, CDR2 SQIVND (reference sequence). The CDR3 sequence: CASSMERTILVPGELFF. The CDR3 DNA reads as TGTGCCAGTAGTATGGAGCGGACTATACTTGTACCCGGGGAGCTGTTTTTT.

The rearrangement uses TRBV28 and TRBJ2-7; TRBD1 matches 7 bases. Germline V gives CDR1 MDHEN, CDR2 SYDVKM. The CDR3 covers 14 residues. J gave up 2 bases and V 5 bases, and 6 bases lay outside the gene matches. The CDR3 DNA reads as TGTGCCAGCAGTACTCGGGACAGACCCTACGAGCAGTACTTC. It yields the protein CASSTRDRPYEQYF.

In its sample, this clonotype was seen many times. The CDR3 is CSAKQQGRRYGYTF. The DNA for the CDR3 is TGCAGTGCTAAACAACAGGGACGGCGCTATGGCTACACCTTC. The chain employs TRBV20-1 and TRBJ1-2; TRBD1 might be the D (6 bases). In germline, CDR1 is DFQATT, CDR2 SNEGSKA (reference sequence). The CDR3 is made up of 14 amino acids. Trimming took 4 bases from V and 4 from J, leaving 16 bases between them.

This clonotype has a count of ten or more. The chain has TRBV24-1 and TRBJ2-5, with D tentatively TRBD2 (7 bases). Between the trimmed V and J ends, which lost 2 bases and 1 base, there was a span of 16 bases. Per the germline V gene, CDR1 is KGHDR and CDR2 is SFDVKD. The CDR3 covers 17 residues. CDR3 amino acids: CATSDWGASGPQETQYF. For the CDR3, the DNA is TGTGCCACCAGTGATTGGGGGGCTAGCGGACCCCAAGAGACCCAGTACTTC.

V and J are TRBV19 and TRBJ2-7; 12 bases line up with TRBD1. From germline, CDR1 is LNHDA and CDR2 SQIVND (reference sequence). With V trimmed by 4 bases and J by 2 bases, 3 bases remained unmatched. CDR3 length: 15 residues. The DNA of the CDR3 is TGTGCCAGTAGTACCGGGACAGGGGGCCCCTACGAGCAGTACTTC. It encodes CASSTGTGGPYEQYF.

The V call is TRBV12-3 or TRBV12-4, the J call TRBJ2-3; a weak D match, TRBD2 (6 bases). The CDR3 totals 14 residues. Trimming stripped 6 bases from V and 7 bases from J, with 17 bases between. Here the CDR3 DNA reads TGTGCCAGCAGCCCAATTGGGGGGATACATACGCAGTATTTT. It translates to CASSPIGGIHTQYF.

This clonotype was detected only a few times. The chain recombines TRBV27 with TRBJ2-5; 10 positions match TRBD1. Germline lookup yields CDR1 MNHEY and CDR2 SMNVEV (reference sequence). Trimming took 1 base from V and 2 from J; bases not matched to a gene: 1. This CDR3 spans 15 amino acids. DNA for the CDR3: TGTGCCAGCAGTTTATGGGGACAGGGGCAAGAGACCCAGTACTTC. It translates to CASSLWGQGQETQYF.

This clonotype was counted many times. CDR3 sequence reads: CASSLASGRAEQFF. The CDR3 region has the DNA TGCGCCAGCAGCTTGGCTAGCGGGAGGGCTGAGCAGTTCTTC. The J gene is TRBJ2-1, the V gene TRBV5-1, with 12 bases matching TRBD2. J gave up 9 bases and V 0 bases, and 1 base lay outside the gene matches. Germline-derived CDR1 and CDR2 are SGHRS and YFSETQ. The CDR3 runs to 14 residues.

This clonotype was seen many times. The rearrangement links TRBV27 to TRBJ2-1; 14 positions agree with TRBD2. The CDR3 is 16 residues long. Germline V CDR1 and CDR2: MNHEY, SMNVEV (reference sequence). Trimming took 5 bases from V and 8 from J; bases not matched to a gene: 8. Written as DNA, the CDR3 is TGTGCCAGCAGTCCAACCGGGACTAGCGGGAGAGATGAGCAGTTCTTC. It translates to CASSPTGTSGRDEQFF.

This clonotype was observed many times. V usage is TRBV5-1 and J usage is TRBJ2-7; TRBD2 aligns across 8 bases. Germline CDR1 and CDR2: SGHRS and YFSETQ. The CDR3 loop spans 14 amino acids. V was clipped by 5 bases and J by 6 bases; unmatched bases: 10. The CDR3 nucleotides read TGCGCCAGCAGAGACTCAGCGGGAGTTCCCGAGCAGTACTTC. This sequence encodes CASRDSAGVPEQYF.

This clonotype showed up many times. The chain links TRBV5-1 to TRBJ2-1, with D possibly matching TRBD2 (6 bases). Germline values: CDR1 SGHRS, CDR2 YFSETQ. The CDR3 covers 14 residues. V was cut by 4 bases and J by 6 bases, with 14 bases left in between. The CDR3: CASSAELASNEQFF. The CDR3 nucleotides are TGCGCCAGCAGCGCTGAACTAGCCTCCAATGAGCAGTTCTTC.

This clonotype has just a few counts. The chain combines TRBV20-1 with TRBJ2-7; unclear D gene. The CDR3 is made up of 10 amino acids. Looked up from germline, CDR1 is DFQATT and CDR2 is SNEGSKA (reference sequence). V was clipped by 0 bases and J by 4 bases, with 1 base between them. CDR3 in DNA: TGCAGTGCTAGAGAATACGAGCAGTACTTC. It codes for CSAREYEQYF.

This clonotype was seen only a few times. The chain has TRBV19 and TRBJ2-7, with 9 nucleotides matching TRBD1. CDR1 is LNHDA, CDR2 SQIVND, per germline (reference sequence). V shed 1 base, J shed 3 bases, and the junction held 4 bases outside the gene matches. The CDR3 is 15 amino acids. This chain's CDR3 is CASSIVTGGLYEQYF. CDR3 DNA: TGTGCCAGTAGTATAGTTACAGGGGGCCTCTACGAGCAGTACTTC.

Here the CDR3 reads CASSQDPGGEQYF. CDR3 DNA: TGCGCCAGCAGCCAAGATCCAGGGGGGGAGCAGTACTTC. The J gene is TRBJ2-7, the V gene TRBV4-1; tentative D call: TRBD1 (7 bases). Germline CDR1 and CDR2: MGHRA and YSYEKL. The CDR3 length is 13 residues. Trimming removed 0 bases from V and 7 bases from J, with 10 bases in between.

This clonotype occurred a few times. The chain has TRBV30 and TRBJ2-3, with D unclear. Germline V gene data show CDR1 as GTSNPN and CDR2 as SVGIG (reference sequence). Trimming took off 6 bases at V and 1 base at J, with 11 bases between the two ends. This CDR3 spans 13 amino acids. The CDR3 sequence: CACARGGTDTQYF. Written as DNA, the CDR3 is TGTGCCTGCGCTAGAGGAGGCACAGATACGCAGTATTTT.

This clonotype has more than one count but fewer than ten. The chain employs TRBV27 and TRBJ1-1, with 7 positions matching TRBD1. The V segment lost 4 bases and the J segment 4 bases; nucleotides outside the gene matches: 9. Looked up from germline, CDR1 is MNHEY and CDR2 is SMNVEV (reference sequence). This CDR3 contains 15 residues. This chain's CDR3 is CASSSARGSATEAFF. The CDR3 DNA reads TGTGCCAGCAGTTCGGCCAGGGGGTCGGCCACTGAAGCTTTCTTT.

This clonotype occurred many times. The V gene is TRBV11-2, the J gene TRBJ1-6; maybe TRBD1 (5 bases). The ends were cut back, 7 bases at V and 5 bases at J, with 9 bases in the middle. The CDR3 runs 13 residues. CDR1 SGHAT and CDR2 FQNNGV come from the germline V gene. CDR3 region: CASTRQHNSPLHF. The CDR3 DNA reads as TGTGCCAGCACGAGACAGCATAATTCACCCCTCCACTTT.

This clonotype showed up many times. The chain combines TRBV6-1 with TRBJ2-5, with TRBD2 matching over 9 bases. CDR3 length: 14 residues. The germline V gene encodes CDR1 MNHNS and CDR2 SASEGT. The junction had 8 bases not matched to a gene; V was cut back by 9 bases and J by 3 bases. CDR3 loop: CASDRTSVEETQYF. The CDR3 DNA sequence: TGTGCCAGTGATAGGACTAGCGTGGAAGAGACCCAGTACTTC.

This clonotype occurred many times. The J gene is TRBJ2-1, the V gene TRBV20-1; tentatively, D is TRBD2 (5 bases). Germline CDR1 reads DFQATT; CDR2 reads SNEGSKA (reference sequence). CDR3 length equals 14 residues. The V and J ends lost 1 base and 1 base respectively, with 8 bases between them. The CDR3 DNA reads as TGCAGTGCTAGAGTGGTAGCGTCCTACAATGAGCAGTTCTTC. Encoded protein: CSARVVASYNEQFF.